These 17 T cell receptor beta chains originate from one sample sequenced in a study of T cells in women clearing cervical HPV infection (dated by TCRdb to between 2018 and 2020). Libraries were built with the immunoSEQ multiplex PCR assay. TCRdb provides this immuneACCESS table in a form limited to in-frame rearrangements. Some clones are lacking; in checked studies, under half of them reflect an unresolved V gene, and why the rest are absent is not known. The record for this sample contains about 26,000 clones. Jointly, the top ten make up 11% of the sample. Sequencing was carried out using blood buffy coat. The receptors derive from a woman aged 18 to 75 with a cervical HPV16 infection that either progressed to CIN3+ or cleared (not recorded which).

Of note for this clone: The read ends 3 residues early relative to the CDR3; the germline J gene fills the gap. The genes are TRBV2 and TRBJ2-3, with 10 bases that match TRBD1. This CDR3 spans 14 amino acids. Losses at the gene ends were 4 bases for V and 5 bases for J; bases not matched to a gene: 3. CDR1 is SNHLY, CDR2 FYNNEI, per germline. The part of the CDR3 DNA that was read is TGTGCCAGCAGTGGACAGGGGGCACGAGATACG. It encodes CASSGQGARDT. The complete CDR3 reads CASSGQGARDTQYF.

A note on this clone: The CDR3 end falls 3 residues outside the read, so it is completed with the germline J gene. This chain joins TRBV7-9 and TRBJ2-7; weak D call: TRBD1 (5 bases). Looked up from germline, CDR1 is SEHNR and CDR2 is FQNEAQ (reference sequence). Trimming left V 3 bases short and J 3 bases short, with 12 bases between. CDR3 length: 14 residues. CDR3 region: CASSFADRYYEQYF. The CDR3 bases that were read are TGTGCCAGCAGCTTTGCCGACAGATACTACGAG.

Concerning this clone: The read comes to an end 3 residues before the CDR3 does, leaving the germline J gene to fill in the end. The gene calls are TRBV6-2 or TRBV6-3 and TRBJ2-7, with 8 positions matching TRBD2. V lost 4 bases and J lost 1; bases outside the gene matches: 6. This CDR3 has 15 residues. CDR1 is MNHEY, CDR2 SVGEGT, per germline. The CDR3 is CASSSSGGGSYEQYF. The part of the CDR3 DNA that was read is TGTGCCAGCAGTTCTTCTGGCGGGGGGTCCTACGAG.

The sequenced part of the CDR3 DNA is TGTGCCAGCAGTTATCTTCGACTCGATTCACCG. Translated: CASSYLRLDSP. The entire CDR3 reads CASSYLRLDSPLFF. The V and J genes are TRBV6-2 or TRBV6-3 and TRBJ2-2; D ambiguous. The read comes to an end 3 residues before the CDR3 does, leaving the germline J gene to fill in the end. The CDR3 has 14 residues. Germline CDR1 MNHEY, CDR2 SVGEGT.

For this clone: The CDR3 end falls 3 residues outside the read, so it is completed with the germline J gene. J is TRBJ2-7 and V is TRBV11-2; D not certain. Trimming took 5 bases from V and 5 from J, leaving 19 bases between them. Per the germline V gene, CDR1 is SGHAT and CDR2 is FQNNGV. The CDR3 loop spans 15 amino acids. This CDR3 reads CASSPILSGVNEQYF. Partial CDR3 DNA: TGTGCCAGCAGCCCGATCCTGTCAGGAGTGAACGAG.

Worth noting for this clone: The DNA ends 3 residues before the CDR3 does, and the rest of the CDR3 is filled in from the germline J gene. This sequence joins TRBV12-3 or TRBV12-4 and TRBJ1-1; 8 nucleotides agree with TRBD1. This CDR3 has 17 amino acids. Trimming removed 2 bases from V and 2 bases from J; junction bases left unmatched: 10. The CDR3 sequence is CASSLWLGTGFNTEAFF. The sequenced part of the CDR3 DNA is TGTGCCAGCAGTTTATGGCTCGGGACAGGCTTCAACACTGAA.

CDR3 sequence reads: CASGGVHQPQHF. The CDR3 DNA, read in part, is TGCGCCAGCGGTGGCGTCCATCAGCCC. This rearrangement joins TRBV10-1 to TRBJ1-5; no clear D. The read ends 3 residues shy of where the CDR3 ends; the end is completed using the germline J gene. Per germline, CDR1 WNHNN and CDR2 SYGVQD (reference sequence). Trimming removed 8 bases at V and 5 bases at J, with 10 bases between. The CDR3 contains 12 residues.

Note on this clone: The missing CDR3 end, 3 residues past where the read stops, is filled in from the germline J gene. The chain joins TRBV20-1 to TRBJ2-7; D may be TRBD2 (6 bases). Germline CDR1 DFQATT, CDR2 SNEGSKA (reference sequence). This CDR3 is built from 14 residues. The V gene lost 2 bases and the J gene lost 4 bases, with 15 bases spanning the gap. The sequenced CDR3 bases are TGCAGTGCTAGAAGGGACTTACGGGCTTACGAG. Translated, it gives CSARRDLRAYE. The CDR3 in its entirety is CSARRDLRAYEQYF.

As to this clone: Read sequence stops 3 residues before the CDR3 end, and the germline J gene provides the missing end. The chain recombines TRBV24-1 with TRBJ2-3, with 8 bases lining up with TRBD2. This CDR3 spans 16 amino acids. V dropped 2 bases and J dropped 6; count of bases not matched to a gene: 9. Germline V gene sequence: CDR1 KGHDR, CDR2 SFDVKD. The DNA read from the CDR3 is TGTGCCACCAGTGATTCGGGTAGCGGGGTCCGGGATACG. Protein sequence: CATSDSGSGVRDT. The CDR3, in full, reads CATSDSGSGVRDTQYF.

In regard to this clone: The CDR3 end lies 3 residues beyond the end of the read and is filled in from the germline J gene. The genes are TRBV7-2 and TRBJ2-1; D remains unclear. Deletions cut 1 base from V and 3 bases from J, with 10 bases between. This CDR3 region has 15 residues. CDR1 and CDR2 (germline): SGHTA, FQGNSA. CDR3 bases read: TGTGCCAGCAGCTTAGTTAGGGTCGACTACAATGAG. This gives the protein CASSLVRVDYNE. The entire CDR3 is CASSLVRVDYNEQFF.

Concerning this clone: The read stops 3 residues short of the end of the CDR3; the missing end is completed from the germline J gene. The chain is built from TRBV6-2 or TRBV6-3 and TRBJ2-2; 9 positions match TRBD1. CDR1 is MNHEY and CDR2 is SVGEGT in the germline V gene. The CDR3 loop spans 14 amino acids. CDR3 bases read: TGTGCCAGCACGCCGGGGACAGGGACTTCACCG. Amino acids: CASTPGTGTSP. Given in full, the CDR3 is CASTPGTGTSPLFF.

Note on this clone: The CDR3 end lies 3 residues beyond the end of the read and is filled in from the germline J gene. Other DNA sequences in the sample encode the same CDR3. This chain links TRBV19 with TRBJ1-3; D not resolved. From germline, CDR1 is LNHDA and CDR2 SQIVND (reference sequence). This CDR3 has 15 amino acids. The V end was cut by 5 bases, the J end by 4 bases, with 15 bases between. The CDR3 bases that were read are TGTGCCAGTAGTCCAGACACCGAGATAGGAAACACC. Its protein product is CASSPDTEIGNT. The CDR3 reads in full as CASSPDTEIGNTIYF.

For this clone: The CDR3 extends 3 residues past the end of the read, so its final part is completed from the germline J gene. The rearrangement links TRBV7-2 to TRBJ2-1, with D possibly being TRBD1 (5 bases). The CDR3 runs to 15 residues. Germline loops: CDR1 SGHTA, CDR2 FQGNSA. The V end was cut by 2 bases, the J end by 4 bases, with 12 bases between. CDR3 DNA, as far as it was read: TGTGCCAGCAGCTTAAACGGGCCAGGGTACAATGAG. It specifies CASSLNGPGYNE. In full, the CDR3 is CASSLNGPGYNEQFF.

The CDR3 reads CASSYLAAGLSEQYF. The part of the CDR3 DNA that was read is TGTGCCAGCAGTTACCTCGCAGCGGGCCTCTCCGAG. The genes are TRBV6-2 or TRBV6-3 and TRBJ2-7, with TRBD2 as a possible D gene (6 bases). The CDR3 goes on 3 residues after the read ends, and that part is filled in from the germline J gene. CDR1 is MNHEY, CDR2 SVGEGT, per germline. Trimming removed 2 bases at V and 6 bases at J, with 17 bases between. The CDR3 runs to 15 residues.

On this clone: Read coverage stops 3 residues before the CDR3 terminus; the germline J gene supplies the remainder. This chain uses TRBV7-9 with TRBJ1-1; D perhaps matches TRBD1 (5 bases). Looked up from germline, CDR1 is SEHNR and CDR2 is FQNEAQ (reference sequence). The CDR3 has 13 amino acids. V was cut by 5 bases and J by 3 bases, with 10 bases left in between. CDR3 sequence: CASSQGQYTEAFF. CDR3 DNA (partial): TGTGCCAGCAGCCAAGGACAATACACTGAA.

Details on this clone: The read ends 3 residues shy of where the CDR3 ends; the end is completed using the germline J gene. V and J are TRBV4-1 and TRBJ1-1, with TRBD1 as a possible D gene (5 bases). The CDR3 is 14 residues long. V lost 1 base, J lost 4 bases, and 10 bases lay in between. The germline V gene encodes CDR1 MGHRA and CDR2 YSYEKL. CDR3: CASSQAQGATEAFF. The CDR3 bases that were read are TGCGCCAGCAGCCAAGCTCAGGGAGCCACTGAA.

The sequenced part of the CDR3 DNA is TGCGCCAGCAGCGTCCCCAGCTCCTACAATGAG. It specifies CASSVPSSYNE. The entire CDR3 protein is CASSVPSSYNEQFF. The chain has TRBV5-1 and TRBJ2-1; D gene uncertain. The CDR3 end falls 3 residues outside the read, so it is completed with the germline J gene. The germline CDR1 and CDR2 sequences are SGHRS and YFSETQ. The CDR3 consists of 14 residues. Trimming removed 4 bases at V and 0 bases at J, with 8 bases between.